The clone carrying this T cell receptor (beta chain) was observed once. This entry belongs to a study of T cell changes during pregnancy in multiple sclerosis. The CDR3 length is 14 residues. Germline V CDR1 and CDR2: MNHEY, SVGAGI. V was trimmed by 2 bases and J by 5 bases, leaving 10 bases between them. The table came from immunoSEQ multiplex PCR; TCRdb's copy has only in-frame clones and leaves some out. This sample carries around 30,000 clones, roughly 86% of them seen once, and the ten largest clones take around 9.8%. The TCR originated in a female donor with multiple sclerosis, enrolled in a pregnancy study. The V gene is TRBV6-5, the J gene TRBJ2-1; D is possibly TRBD1 (6 bases). The material was CD8+ T cells from peripheral blood mononuclear cells, obtained in the first trimester of pregnancy. CDR3 bases: TGTGCCAGCAGTTACGCACAGGGAAACAATGAGCAGTTCTTC. Its protein product is CASSYAQGNNEQFF.